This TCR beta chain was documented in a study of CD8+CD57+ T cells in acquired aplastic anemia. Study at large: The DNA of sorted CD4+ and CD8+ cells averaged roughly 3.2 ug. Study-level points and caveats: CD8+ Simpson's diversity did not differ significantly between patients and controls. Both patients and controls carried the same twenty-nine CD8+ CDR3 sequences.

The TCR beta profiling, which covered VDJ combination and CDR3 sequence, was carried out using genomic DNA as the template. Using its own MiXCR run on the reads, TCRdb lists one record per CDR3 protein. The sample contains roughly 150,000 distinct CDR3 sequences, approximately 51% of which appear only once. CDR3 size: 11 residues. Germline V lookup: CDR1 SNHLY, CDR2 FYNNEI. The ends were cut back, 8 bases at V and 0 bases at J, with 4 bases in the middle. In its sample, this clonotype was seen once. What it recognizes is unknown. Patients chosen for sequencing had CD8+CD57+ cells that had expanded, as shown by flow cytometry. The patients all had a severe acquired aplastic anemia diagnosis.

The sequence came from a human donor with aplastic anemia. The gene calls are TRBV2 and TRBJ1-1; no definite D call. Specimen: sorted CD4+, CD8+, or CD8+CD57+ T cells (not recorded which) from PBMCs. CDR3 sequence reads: CASYMNTEAFF. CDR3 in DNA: TGTGCCAGCTACATGAACACTGAAGCTTTCTTT.